Below, 19 T cell receptor beta chains from the same sample are listed, as sequenced in a study of T cell responses to AZD1222 COVID-19 vaccine (dated by TCRdb to 2020 to 2022). Receptors were amplified or captured by the immunoSEQ multiplex PCR assay. TCRdb re-hosts the immuneACCESS table, in-frame sequences only. Its copies lack some clones; in the studies checked, an unresolved V gene accounts for under half of them, and the cause for the rest is not known. The table for this sample lists roughly 120,000 clones; around 92% of them were counted only once. The ten largest account for about 7.5% of the sample. Sample time point, as interpreted from the label and publication: about 28 days (+/-7) after the second vaccine dose. The sample in question was peripheral blood, obtained 28 days after the second AZD1222 dose. The origin of the receptors is an adult who received the AZD1222 COVID-19 vaccine.

This clone was found a few times. The chain has TRBV28 and TRBJ1-2; tentative D call: TRBD1 (5 bases). Per the germline V gene, CDR1 is MDHEN and CDR2 is SYDVKM. The CDR3 loop spans 12 amino acids. The V gene lost 2 bases and the J gene lost 9 bases, with 10 bases spanning the gap. CDR3 loop: CASSLVGASYTF. The CDR3 DNA follows: TGTGCCAGCAGTTTAGTAGGGGCGAGCTACACCTTC.

This clone has just a few counts. The V gene is TRBV20-1, the J gene TRBJ1-1; D remains ambiguous. The CDR3 contains 11 residues. The germline CDR1 and CDR2 sequences are DFQATT and SNEGSKA (reference sequence). The V and J ends lost 6 bases and 1 base respectively, with 6 bases between them. The CDR3 here is CSAHRNTEAFF. DNA for the CDR3: TGCAGTGCCCACAGGAACACTGAAGCTTTCTTT.

This clone was seen only a few times. J is TRBJ1-6 and V is TRBV28, with a tentative D call TRBD1 (5 bases). Germline CDR1 is MDHEN and CDR2 is SYDVKM. The CDR3 has 14 amino acids. V shed 6 bases and J shed 6 bases, with 12 bases lying between them. The CDR3 sequence is CASRKGYSNSPLHF. The CDR3 nucleotides are TGTGCCAGCAGAAAGGGGTATAGTAATTCACCCCTCCACTTT.

J is TRBJ1-1 and V is TRBV2, with 8 bases identical to TRBD1. Germline-derived CDR1 and CDR2 are SNHLY and FYNNEI. This CDR3 comprises 14 residues. V trimming: 5 bases; J trimming: 5 bases; junction bases outside the gene matches: 7. The CDR3, as DNA: TGTGCCAGCAGTAGGGACAGGAGGTTTACTGAAGCTTTCTTT. Translating gives CASSRDRRFTEAFF.

The genes are TRBV7-2 and TRBJ1-2; D not certain. Germline assignment: CDR1 SGHTA and CDR2 FQGNSA. CDR3 length equals 15 residues. Trimming removed 1 base at V and 10 bases at J, with 19 bases between. The CDR3 here is CASSLGSGHPPSYTF. The CDR3 DNA follows: TGTGCCAGCAGCTTAGGATCTGGGCACCCCCCGTCCTACACCTTC.

This chain links TRBV5-1 with TRBJ1-3; D is undetermined. V gave up 0 bases and J gave up 0 bases, with 7 bases separating them. The V gene's germline CDR1 is SGHRS and CDR2 YFSETQ. The CDR3 length is 15 residues. CDR3 DNA sequence: TGCGCCAGCAGCTTGGAACGGAGCTCTGGAAACACCATATATTTT. Its translation: CASSLERSSGNTIYF.

The count of this clone is one. V is TRBV11-3 and J is TRBJ2-7; 8 bases map to TRBD1. After removal of 0 bases from V and 1 base from J, the junction contained 2 bases not matched to a gene. There are 15 residues in the CDR3. Per germline, CDR1 SGHNT and CDR2 YENEEA. As DNA, the CDR3 is TGTGCCAGCAGCTTAGACGGACAGGGATCCTACGAGCAGTACTTC. This translates into CASSLDGQGSYEQYF. The whole variable domain, filled in from reference TRBV11-3 and TRBJ2-7, reads EAGVVQSPRYKIIEKKQPVAFWCNPISGHNTLYWYLQNLGQGPELLIRYENEEAVDDSQLPKDRFSAERLKGVDSTLKIQPAELGDSAVYLCASSLDGQGSYEQYFGPGTRLTVT.

This rearrangement joins TRBV5-1 to TRBJ2-3; D may be TRBD2 (5 bases). The CDR3 is made up of 15 amino acids. Germline V gene data show CDR1 as SGHRS and CDR2 as YFSETQ. V was trimmed by 0 bases and J by 2 bases, leaving 10 bases between them. The CDR3 bases are TGCGCCAGCAGCTTGGGTGGTAGCGCCACAGATACGCAGTATTTT. Residues: CASSLGGSATDTQYF.

The chain links TRBV25-1 to TRBJ2-7; 8 positions agree with TRBD2. Germline values: CDR1 MGHDK, CDR2 SYGVNS. The CDR3 runs 13 residues. The junction had 3 bases not matched to a gene; V was cut back by 5 bases and J by 3 bases. CDR3 DNA: TGTGCCAGCAGTCTACGGGGGGGCTACGAGCAGTACTTC. Amino acids: CASSLRGGYEQYF.

This chain joins TRBV19 and TRBJ1-1; the D is unclear. This CDR3 region has 13 residues. Per the germline V gene, CDR1 is LNHDA and CDR2 is SQIVND (reference sequence). Trimming removed 5 bases from V and 1 base from J, with 8 bases in between. The CDR3 DNA reads as TGTGCCAGTAGTGGGCAGCGGAACACTGAAGCTTTCTTT. It yields the protein CASSGQRNTEAFF.

The chain is built from TRBV11-2 and TRBJ2-7; possible D gene TRBD2, 5 bases. From germline, CDR1 is SGHAT and CDR2 FQNNGV. Trimming left V 0 bases short and J 1 base short, with 7 bases between. The CDR3 runs to 14 residues. CDR3 amino acids: CASSLDGDSYEQYF. CDR3 DNA sequence: TGTGCCAGCAGCTTAGACGGGGATTCCTACGAGCAGTACTTC.

V and J are TRBV3-1 (or the pseudogene TRBV3-2) and TRBJ2-7, with TRBD2 matching 11 bases. CDR3 size: 15 residues. Germline trimming cut 5 bases from V and 5 bases from J; bases unmatched to any gene: 8. The germline CDR1 and CDR2 sequences are LGHDT and YNNKEL (reference sequence). As DNA, the CDR3 is TGTGCCAGCAGCATGCGTACTAGCGGGGGACACGAGCAGTACTTC. Protein sequence: CASSMRTSGGHEQYF.

Concerning this clone itself: The sample carries other DNA sequences with the same CDR3. This chain links TRBV28 with TRBJ1-3; D unresolved. V was pared by 5 bases and J by 0 bases, with 11 bases between. Germline CDR1 MDHEN, CDR2 SYDVKM. The CDR3 is 15 residues long. CDR3 sequence reads: CASSDTGLSGNTIYF. CDR3 in DNA: TGTGCCAGCAGTGATACTGGCCTCTCTGGAAACACCATATATTTT.

The CDR3 protein is CATTGGGGANVLTF. CDR3 sequence (DNA): TGTGCTACAACAGGGGGCGGTGGGGCCAACGTCCTGACTTTC. The chain joins TRBV2 to TRBJ2-6, with TRBD1 identical over 9 bases. The CDR3 is made up of 14 amino acids. Germline values: CDR1 SNHLY, CDR2 FYNNEI. The full variable domain, completed using reference TRBV2 and TRBJ2-6, is EPEVTQTPSHQVTQMGQEVILRCVPISNHLYFYWYRQILGQKVEFLVSFYNNEISEKSEIFDDQFSVERPDGSNFTLKIRSTKLEDSAMYFCATTGGGGANVLTFGAGSRLTVL.

The chain employs TRBV25-1 and TRBJ2-1; 10 bases agree with TRBD2. This CDR3 is 15 amino acids long. With V trimmed by 5 bases and J by 2 bases, 3 bases remained unmatched. CDR1 and CDR2 from the germline V gene are MGHDK and SYGVNS. Here the CDR3 DNA reads TGTGCCAGCAGTTTGCTAGCGGGAGCCTACAATGAGCAGTTCTTC. This translates into CASSLLAGAYNEQFF. Full variable domain (missing parts from reference TRBV25-1 and TRBJ2-1): EADIYQTPRYLVIGTGKKITLECSQTMGHDKMYWYQQDPGMELHLIHYSYGVNSTEKGDLSSESTVSRIRTEHFPLTLESARPSHTSQYLCASSLLAGAYNEQFFGPGTRLTVL.

The V and J genes are TRBV6-5 and TRBJ1-5; D is unresolved. Trimming left V 6 bases short and J 0 bases short, with 12 bases between. Germline V gives CDR1 MNHEY, CDR2 SVGAGI. This CDR3 has 15 residues. CDR3 sequence: CASSNIGLSNQPQHF. The CDR3 nucleotides read TGTGCCAGCAGCAACATAGGGCTTAGCAATCAGCCCCAGCATTTT.

V usage is TRBV3-1 (or the pseudogene TRBV3-2) and J usage is TRBJ2-5; no firm D call. Trimming cost V 1 base and J 4 bases, with 16 bases left between them. Germline CDR1 and CDR2: LGHDT and YNNKEL (reference sequence). CDR3 length equals 16 residues. The DNA of the CDR3 is TGTGCCAGCAGCCAAGGGAACGGTATAAGAGGAGAGACCCAGTACTTC. Translation gives CASSQGNGIRGETQYF.

The CDR3 DNA reads TGTGCCAGCAAGACAGGGGGCTTCGGTCAGCCCCAGCATTTT. Translated: CASKTGGFGQPQHF. The chain carries TRBV6-5 and TRBJ1-5; TRBD1 matches 10 bases. Germline loops: CDR1 MNHEY, CDR2 SVGAGI. CDR3 length equals 14 residues. V gave up 7 bases and J gave up 6 bases; unmatched junction bases: 6.

This chain connects TRBV5-1 to TRBJ2-1, with D hard to call. Trimming took off 4 bases at V and 10 bases at J, with 15 bases between the two ends. The V gene's germline CDR1 is SGHRS and CDR2 YFSETQ. This CDR3 region has 13 residues. The CDR3 spells CASSPAFGAEQFF. In DNA form, the CDR3 reads TGCGCCAGCAGCCCTGCTTTCGGCGCCGAGCAGTTCTTC.